This T cell receptor (beta chain) appears in the sequencing data of a study of early T cells in non-severe SARS-CoV-2 infection (dated by TCRdb to 2020 to 2022). Broadly, across the study: TCR sequencing used bulk RNA from unsorted whole blood, so alpha and beta chains could not be paired.

This was a case-control study nested in a cohort of healthcare workers in London, UK, who had nasopharyngeal swab PCR tests and blood samples taken every week. Healthcare workers were recruited during the week of the UK lockdown, between 23 and 31 March 2020, and followed weekly for up to 16 weeks. Libraries were prepared through 5' RACE. TCRdb records NextSeq 500 as the sequencer. To correct for sequencing error and PCR bias, the TCR library protocol tagged individual cDNA molecules with unique molecular identifiers. Both TCR alpha and beta chains were sequenced, and tight co-correlation was observed between alpha and beta sequence abundances in each sample. Per the original workflow: Decombinator V4 was used to perform V gene, J gene and CDR3 annotation of TCR sequences. TCRs were defined as expanded if a significant change between any two time points was detected under a Poisson model with p below 0.0001. TCR abundances were normalised to the total number of TCRs sequenced in each sample and reported as counts per million. TRAV1-2 paired with TRAJ12, TRAJ20 or TRAJ33 defined MAIT TCRs, while TRAV10 paired with TRAJ18 defined iNKT TCRs. A search of VDJdb, accessed on 1 November 2021, was run for TCRs annotated to CMV, EBV and SARS-CoV-2, with TCRs annotated for multiple antigens excluded. Clones were called with MiXCR by TCRdb after fastp trimmed the public reads at Q25, and only in-frame beta chains were retained. Here each entry gathers all rows of one CDR3 protein and keeps the most common genes and DNA. It is TCRdb's table, rather than the study itself, that gives the V and J calls and clone size. This sample has tens of thousands of distinct CDR3 sequences in its table, and approximately 15% of those were observed once. The ten largest account for about 5% of the sample.

This clonotype was seen a few times. Its recognized antigen is unknown. No base quality information exists; no much larger clone differs at one position. The CDR3 holds 16 amino acids from the cysteine to the phenylalanine. The sequence is cut down to CDR3 DNA, 48 bases in frame from base 1. V loses 0 bases, J loses 1 base, and the germline ends lie 10 bases apart. CDR1 and CDR2 are drawn from the germline V gene: LGHNA, YSLEER. The full study reports these points: VDJdb matching was skewed toward anti-spike CD8 responses and likely underestimated virus-specific expansions by missing private and CD4 specificities.

The chain joins TRBV4-3 to TRBJ2-1, and possibly TRBD2, on 5 matching bases. Sequencing was performed on whole blood, taken at baseline. The source of this sequence is an adult who was a healthcare worker with PCR-confirmed SARS-CoV-2 infection or an uninfected control (not recorded which). The CDR3 region has the sequence CASSQDKRVSYNEQFF. Read as DNA, the sequence is TGCGCCAGCAGCCAAGATAAGAGGGTTTCCTACAATGAGCAGTTCTTC.